This TCR beta chain derives from a study of vaccination effects on CD4 cells after COVID-19. For the study at large: The median interval between the second dose and post-vaccine sampling was 72 days. Each well held about 2 million PBMC cultured with about 10 ug/ml peptides and around 11 IU/ml IL-2.

With 2 bases removed from V and 6 bases from J, the gap between germline ends came to 14 bases. The CDR3 has 14 amino acids. Looked up from germline, CDR1 is GTSNPN and CDR2 is SVGIG (reference sequence). Sequencing was performed with immunoSEQ multiplex PCR; in TCRdb, only in-frame clones are kept and a portion is missing. The table has about 66,000 clones, around two thirds seen once; the top ten hold around 2.2%. General observations from the study: Only a few convalescent patients and no early post-infection timepoints featured in the study. At late timepoints after vaccination, vaccine- and infection-induced clones shrank markedly.

Following culture for roughly 10 days, CD4+ T cells were isolated. All participants had two doses of either the BNT162b2 or mRNA-1273 vaccine. Note on this clone: The antigen remains undetermined.

The specimen comprised CD4+ T cells from PBMCs cultured without peptide, sampled after COVID-19 vaccination. The TCR was taken from a human donor who received a COVID-19 vaccine. The chain carries TRBV30 and TRBJ1-5; D is ambiguous. The DNA for the CDR3 is TGTGCCTGGAGTAGACAATTATCAGGTCAGCCCCAGCATTTT. This codes for CAWSRQLSGQPQHF.